The 23 T cell receptor beta chains in this list originate from one sample, sequenced in a study of T cell repertoires in cytomegalovirus infection. These receptors have no known antigen. Using its own MiXCR run on the reads, TCRdb lists one record per CDR3 protein. The sample carries 450,000 to 650,000 distinct CDR3 sequences, roughly 42% recorded once. The starting material was cultured PBMCs, obtained from culture after CMV antigen stimulation. Receptors originate from a human donor in good health (CMV status not recorded). Some clones in this sample may be carry-over from other donors' samples.

The V and J genes are TRBV7-6 and TRBJ2-2, with 7 positions matching TRBD2. The CDR3 spans 17 residues. Trimming at V came to 5 bases and at J to 4 bases, leaving 13 bases not matched to a gene. CDR1 and CDR2 from the germline V gene are SGHVS and FNYEAQ. This CDR3 is CASSRWELREFTGELFF. In DNA, the CDR3 is TGTGCCAGCAGCCGTTGGGAACTGCGGGAGTTCACCGGGGAGCTGTTTTTT.

The chain employs TRBV4-1 and TRBJ2-1, with D unclear. The CDR3 is made up of 13 amino acids. Trimming pared 2 bases from V and 7 bases from J, leaving 9 bases between. Per germline, CDR1 MGHRA and CDR2 YSYEKL. CDR3 nucleotides: TGCGCCAGCAGCCAACGGAATGGGAATGAGCAGTTCTTC. Amino acids: CASSQRNGNEQFF.

In this sample, this clonotype turned up a few times. The rearrangement uses TRBV23-1 and TRBJ1-5; weak D call: TRBD1 (5 bases). TRBV23-1 is recorded as an ORF, its role being uncertain. V lost 0 bases, J lost 5 bases, and 17 bases lay in between. This CDR3 has 17 residues. CDR3 coding DNA: TGCGCCAGCAGTCAATCTTCGATAGGGGACGCTGATCAGCCCCAGCATTTT. Protein product: CASSQSSIGDADQPQHF.

This clonotype has a handful of counts. The rearrangement uses TRBV7-2 and TRBJ2-7; TRBD2 matches 7 bases. The CDR3 runs 15 residues. CDR1 is SGHTA, CDR2 FQGNSA, per germline. Germline trimming cut 0 bases from V and 4 bases from J; bases unmatched to any gene: 6. The CDR3 loop reads CASSLATGREYEQYF. CDR3 bases: TGTGCCAGCAGCTTAGCGACGGGGAGGGAGTACGAGCAGTACTTC.

The V call is TRBV11-1, the J call TRBJ2-2; D unresolved. The germline V and J ends were trimmed by 1 base and 7 bases, with 13 bases remaining between them. This CDR3 spans 15 amino acids. Germline CDR1 is SGHAT and CDR2 is FQDESV (reference sequence). The CDR3 DNA reads as TGTGCCAGCAGCTTAGGCTACGGGCTCAGCGGGGAGCTGTTTTTT. It yields the protein CASSLGYGLSGELFF.

The rearrangement links TRBV20-1 to TRBJ2-1; 7 nucleotides line up with TRBD2. The V and J ends lost 4 bases and 6 bases, in that order; junction bases with no gene match: 6. Germline loops: CDR1 DFQATT, CDR2 SNEGSKA (reference sequence). There are 13 residues in the CDR3. CDR3: CSANGGGGNEQFF. CDR3 nucleotides: TGCAGTGCTAATGGCGGCGGGGGCAATGAGCAGTTCTTC.

CDR3 nucleotides: TGTGCCAGCAAAAGAGGAACCACCTACGAGCAGTACTTC. It specifies CASKRGTTYEQYF. The chain carries TRBV6-1 and TRBJ2-7; no reliable D call. Trimming took off 7 bases at V and 2 bases at J, with 12 bases between the two ends. Germline values: CDR1 MNHNS, CDR2 SASEGT. The CDR3 is made up of 13 amino acids.

This clonotype was seen more than once but under ten times. The rearrangement links TRBV2 to TRBJ1-5; D is undetermined. V was shortened by 4 bases and J by 7 bases, with 14 bases between the two germline ends. The length of the CDR3 is 14 residues. Looked up from germline, CDR1 is SNHLY and CDR2 is FYNNEI. CDR3 sequence reads: CASSGVSGLQPQHF. The CDR3 coding sequence is TGTGCCAGCAGTGGGGTTTCGGGCCTGCAGCCCCAGCATTTT.

The chain links TRBV4-1 to TRBJ2-7; D is uncertain. There are 16 residues in the CDR3. Germline CDR1 MGHRA, CDR2 YSYEKL. Trimming took off 0 bases at V and 1 base at J, with 13 bases between the two ends. The CDR3 nucleotides read TGCGCCAGCAGCCAAGATATTGGGAAGAAATCCTACGAGCAGTACTTC. This translates into CASSQDIGKKSYEQYF.

The chain has TRBV7-2 and TRBJ1-2, with a tentative D call TRBD1 (6 bases). The V end lost 1 base, the J end lost 7 bases, and 16 bases lay between the germline ends. This CDR3 is 15 amino acids long. Germline values: CDR1 SGHTA, CDR2 FQGNSA. In DNA form, the CDR3 reads TGTGCCAGCAGCTTAGGGACAGCAATTTTGGGTGGCTACACCTTC. It is translated as CASSLGTAILGGYTF.

This clonotype has only a few counts. The genes are TRBV19 and TRBJ1-5; TRBD1 aligns across 9 bases. Germline CDR1 and CDR2: LNHDA and SQIVND (reference sequence). This CDR3 has 18 amino acids. V shed 4 bases and J 1 base; nucleotides not matched to a gene: 11. CDR3 nucleotide sequence: TGTGCCAGTAGTACTGGGACAGGGAGGCGTGCGAGCAATCAGCCCCAGCATTTT. It yields the protein CASSTGTGRRASNQPQHF.

The rearrangement links TRBV10-3 to TRBJ1-6, with a weak D call TRBD1 (6 bases). This CDR3 has 12 amino acids. V dropped 4 bases and J dropped 16 bases, with 14 bases sitting between them. Germline values: CDR1 ENHRY, CDR2 SYGVKD. The CDR3 region is CAISGQAVALHF. The CDR3 nucleotides are TGTGCCATCAGTGGACAGGCGGTTGCTCTCCACTTT.

The gene calls are TRBV19 and TRBJ1-1, with D possibly matching TRBD1 (6 bases). V shed 3 bases and J shed 1 base, with 9 bases lying between them. Germline CDR1 LNHDA, CDR2 SQIVND (reference sequence). The CDR3 sequence is 14 residues long. The CDR3: CASSIWGPNTEAFF. For the CDR3, the DNA is TGTGCCAGTAGTATTTGGGGGCCGAACACTGAAGCTTTCTTT.

The chain uses TRBV5-6 and TRBJ1-2, with D possibly TRBD1 on 5 matching bases. Germline V CDR1 and CDR2: SGHDT, YYEEEE. CDR3 length: 15 amino acids. V lost 0 bases, J lost 0 bases, and 9 bases lay in between. CDR3 nucleotides: TGTGCCAGCAGCTTGGTCCCAGGGTCTAACTATGGCTACACCTTC. This codes for CASSLVPGSNYGYTF.

The genes are TRBV6-2 or TRBV6-3 and TRBJ2-7; D may be TRBD2 (5 bases). The germline V gene encodes CDR1 MNHEY and CDR2 SVGEGT. The V end lost 6 bases, the J end lost 3 bases, and 12 bases lay between the germline ends. This CDR3 is built from 13 residues. The CDR3 protein is CASRPVGGYEQYF. As DNA, the CDR3 is TGTGCCAGCAGACCGGTCGGAGGCTACGAGCAGTACTTC.

The chain joins TRBV20-1 to TRBJ2-5; 8 nucleotides match TRBD1. Germline lookup yields CDR1 DFQATT and CDR2 SNEGSKA (reference sequence). Trimming took 6 bases from V and 4 from J; bases not matched to a gene: 10. This CDR3 region has 14 residues. In nucleotides, the CDR3 is TGCAGTGCCCACAAGGGCAGGGGGCGAGAGACCCAGTACTTC. Amino acid sequence: CSAHKGRGRETQYF.

This clonotype has at least ten counts. V and J are TRBV7-2 and TRBJ2-6; D is unresolved. The germline gives CDR1 SGHTA, CDR2 FQGNSA. CDR3 length equals 16 residues. V was clipped by 5 bases and J by 0 bases, with 11 bases between them. CDR3: CASSKRIPSGANVLTF. Here the CDR3 DNA reads TGTGCCAGCAGCAAACGCATACCCTCTGGGGCCAACGTCCTGACTTTC.

The chain is built from TRBV2 and TRBJ2-2, with D unclear. The CDR3 length is 13 residues. Germline lookup yields CDR1 SNHLY and CDR2 FYNNEI. V was trimmed by 3 bases and J by 6 bases, leaving 8 bases between them. The CDR3 nucleotides are TGTGCCAGCAGTGACAGGAGCGCCGGGGAGCTGTTTTTT. Its translation: CASSDRSAGELFF.

This clonotype has a handful of counts. The chain carries TRBV29-1 and TRBJ1-2; 7 bases align to TRBD1. The CDR3 contains 13 residues. The junction had 8 bases not matched to a gene; V was cut back by 3 bases and J by 7 bases. CDR1 is SQVTM and CDR2 is ANQGSEA in the germline V gene. As DNA, the CDR3 is TGCAGCGTTGATGGTGGAGGGGGCCTTGGCTACACCTTC. Protein product: CSVDGGGGLGYTF.

This clonotype was observed a handful of times. The chain links TRBV7-8 to TRBJ2-1; D possibly uses TRBD1 or TRBD2 (5 bases each). Germline lookup yields CDR1 SGHVS and CDR2 FQNEAQ. This CDR3 region has 16 residues. The V gene lost 4 bases and the J gene lost 0 bases, with 13 bases spanning the gap. The CDR3 coding sequence is TGTGCCAGCAGCTCCCGTCGGGGCCCCTCCTACAATGAGCAGTTCTTC. Translated: CASSSRRGPSYNEQFF.

This clonotype showed up just a few times. This chain links TRBV11-2 with TRBJ1-6; D uncertain. Germline V CDR1 and CDR2: SGHAT, FQNNGV. With 5 bases removed from V and 2 bases from J, the gap between germline ends came to 13 bases. CDR3 length: 16 amino acids. This CDR3 reads CASSPELAAYNSPLHF. CDR3 DNA: TGTGCCAGCAGCCCCGAGTTGGCAGCCTATAATTCACCCCTCCACTTT.

This chain uses TRBV7-2 with TRBJ2-3, with 8 bases matching TRBD1. J gave up 2 bases and V 3 bases, and 4 bases lay outside the gene matches. The CDR3 is made up of 15 amino acids. Per germline, CDR1 SGHTA and CDR2 FQGNSA. In DNA, the CDR3 is TGTGCCAGCAGCTTCCGGGACAGGTTCACAGATACGCAGTATTTT. Protein sequence: CASSFRDRFTDTQYF.

V is TRBV18 and J is TRBJ1-3, with 9 bases that match TRBD1. There are 14 residues in the CDR3. Germline V gives CDR1 KGHSH, CDR2 LQKENI. V trimming: 5 bases; J trimming: 8 bases; junction bases outside the gene matches: 7. DNA for the CDR3: TGTGCCAGCTCATTAAGGGACAGGGCGGACACCATATATTTT. It specifies CASSLRDRADTIYF.